This T cell receptor (beta chain) was profiled in a study of blood T cell repertoires in COVID-19. There are 13 residues in the CDR3. CDR1 MDHEN and CDR2 SYDVKM come from the germline V gene. Trimming removed 8 bases from V and 6 bases from J, with 13 bases in between. Assay: immunoSEQ multiplex PCR; the TCRdb copy retains only in-frame clones and omits some. The sample lists 70,000 to 80,000 clones, roughly 80% occurring once. This clonotype was sampled from a human donor in a cohort sampled during active COVID-19. The chain couples TRBV28 to TRBJ2-2; D perhaps matches TRBD1 (6 bases). Specimen: peripheral blood. CDR3 residues: CASQRTGSGELFF. The CDR3 DNA reads TGTGCCAGCCAACGAACAGGGTCCGGGGAGCTGTTTTTT.